This passage covers 27 T cell receptor beta chains from one sample sequenced in a study of blood T cell repertoires in COVID-19 (dated by TCRdb to 2019 to 2021). The library was generated by the immunoSEQ multiplex PCR assay. TCRdb limited this immuneACCESS table to in-frame rearrangements with V and J called. A share of clones is missing; checked studies link under half to unresolved V genes, and the rest is unexplained. In all, the sample holds about 360,000 clones, and around 87% of those were seen once. The top ten clonotypes cover 1.5% to 2.5% of the sample. Sequenced sample: PBMCs or T cells enriched from blood (not recorded which). The source of these receptors is a man in his forties or fifties in a cohort exposed to, infected with or recovered from COVID-19 (not recorded which).

The chain uses TRBV18 and TRBJ2-1; D is possibly TRBD1 (6 bases). CDR3 length: 15 amino acids. Germline V CDR1 and CDR2: KGHSH, LQKENI. Trimming shortened V by 5 bases and J by 5 bases, and 16 bases separated the two germline ends. The CDR3 reads CASSSRQVVNNEQFF. The CDR3 DNA follows: TGTGCCAGCTCATCAAGACAGGTAGTGAACAATGAGCAGTTCTTC.

J is TRBJ1-1 and V is TRBV2; D remains unclear. This CDR3 contains 13 residues. V gave up 6 bases and J gave up 1 base, with 9 bases separating them. Germline assignment: CDR1 SNHLY and CDR2 FYNNEI. CDR3: CASRALRNTEAFF. The DNA for the CDR3 is TGTGCCAGCAGAGCCCTGCGGAACACTGAAGCTTTCTTT. Complete variable domain (other parts from reference TRBV2 and TRBJ1-1): EPEVTQTPSHQVTQMGQEVILRCVPISNHLYFYWYRQILGQKVEFLVSFYNNEISEKSEIFDDQFSVERPDGSNFTLKIRSTKLEDSAMYFCASRALRNTEAFFGQGTRLTVV.

In this sample, this clone turned up once. The V call is TRBV7-2, the J call TRBJ2-7; a weak D match, TRBD2 (6 bases). Germline V gives CDR1 SGHTA, CDR2 FQGNSA. The CDR3 has 13 residues. V was clipped by 4 bases and J by 4 bases, with 11 bases between them. The CDR3 here is CASSWDGGYEQYF. The DNA of the CDR3 is TGTGCCAGCAGCTGGGACGGAGGGTACGAGCAGTACTTC.

This chain uses TRBV29-1 with TRBJ2-1; the D gene is possibly TRBD1 (5 bases). Per germline, CDR1 SQVTM and CDR2 ANQGSEA. V lost 5 bases, J lost 0 bases, and 8 bases lay in between. CDR3 length: 13 residues. The DNA of the CDR3 is TGCAGCGTTCCAGACAGCTCCTACAATGAGCAGTTCTTC. Its protein product is CSVPDSSYNEQFF.

V gene TRBV18 combines with J gene TRBJ1-6; 8 bases match TRBD1. V lost 3 bases to trimming and J lost 7 bases; unmatched junction nucleotides: 2. The germline gives CDR1 KGHSH, CDR2 LQKENI. This CDR3 comprises 14 residues. CDR3 nucleotides: TGTGCCAGCTCACCGGACAGGGTCAATTCACCCCTCCACTTT. This sequence encodes CASSPDRVNSPLHF.

V gene TRBV5-1 combines with J gene TRBJ1-4, with D perhaps TRBD1 (5 bases). Trimming stripped 0 bases from V and 8 bases from J, with 14 bases between. The CDR3 has 15 residues. Germline CDR1 is SGHRS and CDR2 is YFSETQ. The CDR3 here is CASSLVPQAGEKLFF. The CDR3 coding sequence is TGCGCCAGCAGCTTGGTACCCCAAGCAGGGGAAAAACTGTTTTTT. The variable domain in full, with the rest retrieved from reference TRBV5-1 and TRBJ1-4, is KAGVTQTPRYLIKTRGQQVTLSCSPISGHRSVSWYQQTPGQGLQFLFEYFSETQRNKGNFPGRFSGRQFSNSRSEMNVSTLELGDSALYLCASSLVPQAGEKLFFGSGTQLSVL.

This clone has just a few counts. This chain connects TRBV5-8 to TRBJ2-1; D may be TRBD1 (5 bases). Trimming pared 3 bases from V and 2 bases from J, leaving 12 bases between. Germline CDR1 reads SGHTS; CDR2 reads YDEGEE. This CDR3 has 15 amino acids. The CDR3 coding sequence is TGTGCCAGCAGCTCAGGGTTTAGGACCTACAATGAGCAGTTCTTC. It encodes CASSSGFRTYNEQFF.

The chain uses TRBV7-2 and TRBJ1-1; D gene ambiguous. The CDR3 runs 12 residues. Deletions cut 5 bases from V and 10 bases from J, with 14 bases between. CDR1 SGHTA and CDR2 FQGNSA come from the germline V gene. CDR3 sequence reads: CASSPRRGLAFF. In DNA, the CDR3 is TGTGCCAGCAGCCCCAGGCGGGGTTTAGCTTTCTTT.

V usage is TRBV3-1 (or the pseudogene TRBV3-2) and J usage is TRBJ2-3; 13 nucleotides match TRBD2. V trimming: 4 bases; J trimming: 6 bases; junction bases outside the gene matches: 7. The germline gives CDR1 LGHDT, CDR2 YNNKEL (reference sequence). The CDR3 is made up of 16 amino acids. The CDR3 spells CASSRRTSGRTDTQYF. CDR3 bases: TGTGCCAGCAGCCGTCGGACTAGCGGGAGAACCGATACGCAGTATTTT.

This chain joins TRBV7-3 and TRBJ2-1, with 16 positions matching TRBD2. Germline lookup yields CDR1 SGHTA and CDR2 FQGTGA. This CDR3 has 15 amino acids. The V and J ends lost 5 bases and 8 bases, in that order; junction bases with no gene match: 3. For the CDR3, the DNA is TGTGCCAGCAGCCACGGGACTAGCGGGAGGGATGAGCAGTTCTTC. It translates to CASSHGTSGRDEQFF.

The CDR3 loop is CASSPQGQNYGYTF. In nucleotides, the CDR3 is TGTGCCAGCAGCCCCCAGGGACAGAACTATGGCTACACCTTC. The V call is TRBV7-8, the J call TRBJ1-2, with 7 nucleotides matching TRBD1. Germline V gives CDR1 SGHVS, CDR2 FQNEAQ. The CDR3 has 14 residues. The ends lost 5 bases at V and 2 bases at J; junction bases unmatched: 5.

V usage is TRBV6-4 and J usage is TRBJ2-3; 13 nucleotides agree with TRBD2. The length of the CDR3 is 16 residues. CDR1 is MRHNA, CDR2 SNTAGT, per germline. Germline trimming cut 6 bases from V and 4 bases from J; bases unmatched to any gene: 7. The CDR3 loop reads CASRRTSGSGADTQYF. DNA of the CDR3: TGTGCCAGCAGAAGGACTAGCGGGAGTGGAGCAGATACGCAGTATTTT.

This clone came up once. The chain has TRBV3-1 (or the pseudogene TRBV3-2) and TRBJ1-3; perhaps TRBD1 as D (6 bases). Between the trimmed V and J ends, which lost 4 bases and 3 bases, there was a span of 13 bases. Germline CDR1 LGHDT, CDR2 YNNKEL (reference sequence). The CDR3 consists of 15 residues. Written as DNA, the CDR3 is TGTGCCAGCAGCCCGATAGACAGGAATGGAAACACCATATATTTT. Protein product: CASSPIDRNGNTIYF.

This clone was counted only a few times. DNA of the CDR3: TGTGCCAGCAGTGAAAGACAGGAGGTCACTGAAGCTTTCTTT. Amino acid sequence: CASSERQEVTEAFF. The chain carries TRBV6-1 and TRBJ1-1; TRBD1 might be the D (6 bases). The CDR3 is 14 amino acids. Trimming removed 2 bases from V and 4 bases from J, with 11 bases in between. Germline lookup yields CDR1 MNHNS and CDR2 SASEGT.

This clone appeared a single time. The rearrangement joins TRBV6-1 to TRBJ1-2, with 9 bases lining up with TRBD1. The germline gives CDR1 MNHNS, CDR2 SASEGT. V lost 0 bases and J lost 8; bases outside the gene matches: 13. The CDR3 contains 17 residues. CDR3 sequence reads: CASSEAGQGGLGGGYTF. For the CDR3, the DNA is TGTGCCAGCAGTGAAGCGGGACAGGGTGGATTAGGAGGGGGCTACACCTTC.

Regarding this clone: Other DNA sequences in the same sample also yield this CDR3. The chain is built from TRBV18 and TRBJ2-3; no firm D call. Germline V CDR1 and CDR2: KGHSH, LQKENI. The germline V and J ends were trimmed by 3 bases and 2 bases, with 3 bases remaining between them. This CDR3 contains 12 residues. The CDR3 spells CASSPNTDTQYF. The CDR3, as DNA: TGTGCCAGCTCACCTAACACAGATACGCAGTATTTT.

The rearrangement joins TRBV2 to TRBJ1-1, with TRBD1 identical over 9 bases. Looked up from germline, CDR1 is SNHLY and CDR2 is FYNNEI. The trim removed 6 bases at V and 1 base at J, leaving 3 bases unmatched. The CDR3 sequence is 14 residues long. The CDR3 coding sequence is TGTGCCAGCAGGATACAGGGGGCGAACACTGAAGCTTTCTTT. Translating it yields CASRIQGANTEAFF.

Only one count was recorded for this clone. The chain links TRBV7-6 to TRBJ1-1; 8 nucleotides agree with TRBD1. Germline loops: CDR1 SGHVS, CDR2 FNYEAQ. Trimming cost V 1 base and J 5 bases; bases outside gene matches: 3. The CDR3 has 14 residues. CDR3 coding DNA: TGTGCCAGCAGCTTAGTACAGGGGGATACTGAAGCTTTCTTT. Amino acid sequence: CASSLVQGDTEAFF.

V usage is TRBV28 and J usage is TRBJ2-3; 12 bases are shared with TRBD2. From germline, CDR1 is MDHEN and CDR2 SYDVKM. The CDR3 has 15 residues. V lost 8 bases and J lost 4; bases outside the gene matches: 7. Written as DNA, the CDR3 is TGTGCCAGCTCCCCTAGCGGGAGGGCCTCAGATACGCAGTATTTT. Translated, it gives CASSPSGRASDTQYF.

The chain has TRBV11-2 and TRBJ2-7, with a tentative D call TRBD2 (6 bases). The V end lost 4 bases, the J end lost 4 bases, and 17 bases lay between the germline ends. The germline gives CDR1 SGHAT, CDR2 FQNNGV. This CDR3 contains 15 residues. This CDR3 is CASSSAGMMGYEQYF. The CDR3 coding sequence is TGTGCCAGCAGCTCCGCGGGGATGATGGGGTACGAGCAGTACTTC.

The J gene is TRBJ2-2, the V gene TRBV7-9; D unresolved. Germline V gene lookup returns CDR1 SEHNR and CDR2 FQNEAQ (reference sequence). This CDR3 spans 12 amino acids. V shed 5 bases and J shed 4 bases, with 5 bases lying between them. The CDR3 DNA reads as TGTGCCAGCAGCGAGAGCACCGGGGAGCTGTTTTTT. Translation gives CASSESTGELFF.

Note on this clone: Its ends do not fully match the called genes, so a read error is possible. The chain employs TRBV7-2 and TRBJ2-5; a possible D gene is TRBD1 (5 bases). The CDR3 spans 15 residues. Germline CDR1 and CDR2: SGHTA and FQGNSA. The CDR3 here is CASSFTGLAREAQYF. The DNA for the CDR3 is TGTGCCAGCAGCTTCACAGGCCTCGCCAGAGAGGCCCAGTACTTC.

The chain employs TRBV7-9 and TRBJ2-3, with D unresolved. The CDR3 runs to 14 residues. V was pared by 3 bases and J by 2 bases, with 9 bases between. From germline, CDR1 is SEHNR and CDR2 FQNEAQ (reference sequence). Here the CDR3 reads CASSFPTTTDTQYF. The CDR3 DNA is TGTGCCAGCAGCTTTCCTACTACCACAGATACGCAGTATTTT.

V is TRBV7-7 and J is TRBJ2-5; D is ambiguous. The CDR3 loop spans 16 amino acids. Germline CDR1 and CDR2: SSHAT and FNYEAQ (reference sequence). Deletions cut 2 bases from V and 4 bases from J, with 17 bases between. The CDR3 DNA reads as TGTGCCAGCAGCTTAAAGATTACTACCGACCCAGAGACCCAGTACTTC. The encoded protein is CASSLKITTDPETQYF.

This chain connects TRBV10-3 to TRBJ2-7; tentatively, D is TRBD2 (6 bases). Germline lookup yields CDR1 ENHRY and CDR2 SYGVKD. The CDR3 extends over 15 amino acids. Trimming pared 6 bases from V and 0 bases from J, leaving 15 bases between. The CDR3 sequence is CAIRDQSGYSYEQYF. CDR3 nucleotide sequence: TGTGCCATCAGGGATCAAAGCGGGTACTCCTACGAGCAGTACTTC.

The gene calls are TRBV12-1 and TRBJ2-5; TRBD2, as called in the table, went unchecked against the DNA. TRBV12-1 is described as a pseudogene. There are 16 residues in the CDR3. The CDR3 DNA sequence: TGTGCCAGCAGGGGGACTAGGTTTTCGCCTAAGGAGACCCAGTACTTC. Translated, it gives CASRGTRFSPKETQYF.

This rearrangement joins TRBV19 to TRBJ1-2, with TRBD1 as a possible D gene (6 bases). Germline V gives CDR1 LNHDA, CDR2 SQIVND (reference sequence). CDR3 length equals 12 residues. V lost 5 bases, J lost 6 bases, and 10 bases lay in between. DNA for the CDR3: TGTGCCAGTAGTGCCTACAGGGATGGCTACACCTTC. This encodes CASSAYRDGYTF.